This entry describes one T cell receptor (beta chain). Its antigen is undetermined. The study isolated at least 7 million PBMCs from each sample. A second PCR, run for about 7 to 11 cycles, used a sample-barcoded 5' primer plus a J-beta primer mix. TCRdb used MiXCR to reprocess the 5' RACE reads, holding one entry per CDR3 protein. The sample lists 700,000 to 1,000,000 distinct CDR3 sequences, under 55% occurring once. The germline V and J ends were trimmed by 4 bases and 5 bases, with 12 bases remaining between them. Germline loops: CDR1 MNHEY, CDR2 SVGEGT. This CDR3 region has 14 residues. This sample is drawn from a study of blood T cells in healthy people across ages. Findings of the study overall: Higher diversity, along with more naive CD4+ cells, distinguished long-lived donors from aged donors. Estimated diversity across one million T cells was deemed an underestimate. A roughly linear age-dependent decrease characterized TCR beta diversity per million T cells.

The chain couples TRBV6-2 or TRBV6-3 to TRBJ2-1, with D perhaps matching TRBD2 (6 bases). The sample comprised blood. This TCR derives from a man between 60 and 75 years old in good health. CDR3 nucleotides: TGTGCCAGCAGTTGGACTATAGGGAACAATGAGCAGTTCTTC. It translates to CASSWTIGNNEQFF.